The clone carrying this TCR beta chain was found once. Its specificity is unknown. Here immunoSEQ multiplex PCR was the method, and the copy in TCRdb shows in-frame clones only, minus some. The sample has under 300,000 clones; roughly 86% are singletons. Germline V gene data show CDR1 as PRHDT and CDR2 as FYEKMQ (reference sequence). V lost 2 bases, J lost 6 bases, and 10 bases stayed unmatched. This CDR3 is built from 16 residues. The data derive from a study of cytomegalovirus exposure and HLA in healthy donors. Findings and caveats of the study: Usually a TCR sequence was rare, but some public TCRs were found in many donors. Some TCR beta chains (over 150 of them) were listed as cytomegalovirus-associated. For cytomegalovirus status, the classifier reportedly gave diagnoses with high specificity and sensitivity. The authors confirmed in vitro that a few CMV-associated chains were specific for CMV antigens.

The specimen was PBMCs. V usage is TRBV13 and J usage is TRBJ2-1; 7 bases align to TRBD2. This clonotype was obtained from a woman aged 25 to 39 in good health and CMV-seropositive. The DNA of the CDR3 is TGTGCCAGCAGCTTACCGCGACTAGCACGGTCCAATGAGCAGTTCTTC. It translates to CASSLPRLARSNEQFF.